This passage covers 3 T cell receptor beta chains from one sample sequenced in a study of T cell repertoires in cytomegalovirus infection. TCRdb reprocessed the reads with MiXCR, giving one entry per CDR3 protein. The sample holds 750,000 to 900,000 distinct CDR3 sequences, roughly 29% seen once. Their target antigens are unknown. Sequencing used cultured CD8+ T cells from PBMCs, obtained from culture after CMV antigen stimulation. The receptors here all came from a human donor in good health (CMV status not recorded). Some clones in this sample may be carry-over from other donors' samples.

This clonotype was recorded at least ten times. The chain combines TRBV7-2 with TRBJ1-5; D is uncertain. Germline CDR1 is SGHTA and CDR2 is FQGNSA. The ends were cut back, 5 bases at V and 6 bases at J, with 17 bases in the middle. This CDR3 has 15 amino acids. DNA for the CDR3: TGTGCCAGCAGCGAGACGGGCAGTAGGAGTCAGCCCCAGCATTTT. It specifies CASSETGSRSQPQHF.

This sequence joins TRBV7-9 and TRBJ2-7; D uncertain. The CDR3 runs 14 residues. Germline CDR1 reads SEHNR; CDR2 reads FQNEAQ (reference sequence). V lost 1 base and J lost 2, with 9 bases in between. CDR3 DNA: TGTGCCAGCAGCTTAGTTCAGGCCCCCTACGAGCAGTACTTC. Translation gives CASSLVQAPYEQYF.

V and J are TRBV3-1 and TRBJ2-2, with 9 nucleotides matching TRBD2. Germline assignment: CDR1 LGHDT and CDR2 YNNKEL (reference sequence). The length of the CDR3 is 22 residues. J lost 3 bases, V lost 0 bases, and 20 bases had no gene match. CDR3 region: CASSQDFYPSGVFLAHTGELFF. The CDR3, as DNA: TGTGCCAGCAGCCAAGATTTCTACCCTAGCGGGGTCTTTCTGGCACACACCGGGGAGCTGTTTTTT.